These 2 T cell receptor beta chains were all obtained from the same sample, sequenced in a study of post-analysis software for immune sequencing data. Whole-study results and caveats: When patients were compared with controls, 4 or 5 TRBV segments were more frequent, TRBV5-6, TRBV5-1 and TRBV20-1 among them.

Their recognized antigens are unknown. Prepared libraries of TCR beta cDNA carried unique molecular identifiers. TCRdb re-called the PCR reads with MiXCR, one entry per CDR3 protein. Of some 260,000 distinct CDR3 sequences in the sample, just over 35% were seen once. Sequencing was performed on blood. The receptor set was obtained from a girl aged 5 to 17 with multiple sclerosis.

This clonotype was seen many times. V gene TRBV7-2 combines with J gene TRBJ2-4; D uncertain. Germline V gene lookup returns CDR1 SGHTA and CDR2 FQGNSA. The CDR3 contains 12 residues. V dropped 1 base and J dropped 7 bases, with 5 bases sitting between them. The CDR3 protein is CASSLGRNIQYF. In nucleotides, the CDR3 is TGTGCCAGCAGCTTAGGACGGAACATTCAGTACTTC.

Only a few counts were recorded for this clonotype. The J gene is TRBJ1-6, the V gene TRBV11-2, with D hard to call. The CDR3 is 12 residues long. Trimming removed 2 bases from V and 10 bases from J, with 6 bases in between. Germline V gives CDR1 SGHAT, CDR2 FQNNGV. In DNA, the CDR3 is TGTGCCAGCAGCTTATATTCCTCACCCCTCCACTTT. It translates to CASSLYSSPLHF.